Listed below are T cell receptor beta chains from one sample, sequenced in a study of cytomegalovirus exposure and HLA in healthy donors. Sequenced by immunoSEQ multiplex PCR; TCRdb stores in-frame clones only, minus some. The sample shows under 100,000 clones, around 75% of them seen only once. The source material was PBMCs. The receptors stem from a middle-aged man in good health and CMV-seronegative. Both conserved end residues are part of each CDR3. Clone size appears in some rows only: once, few, many, or a class for an expanded clone.

V: TRBV4-1; length: 14; size: NA; CDR3: CASSQDPGSTEAFF
V: TRBV18; length: 14; size: NA; CDR3: CASSPQGLEEKLFF
V: TRBV19; length: 18; size: NA; CDR3: CASRTGTGAVGSNQPQHF
V: TRBV11-3; length: 16; size: NA; CDR3: CASSYKGSGRTGELFF
V: TRBV19; length: 14; size: NA; CDR3: CASSRTGSGEKLFF
V: TRBV7-9; length: 17; size: NA; CDR3: CASSLAPGGVRWETQYF
V: TRBV4-2; length: 16; size: NA; CDR3: CASSQDYGQGSYEQYF
V: TRBV28; length: 15; size: few; CDR3: CASSFRGRGSETQYF
V: TRBV30; length: 16; size: few; CDR3: CAWTKSAPGQHDEQYF
V: TRBV7-2; length: 14; size: NA; CDR3: CASSISATNEKLFF
V: TRBV6-5; length: 14; size: NA; CDR3: CASSYGQVNYEQYF
V: TRBV4-1; length: 17; size: few; CDR3: CASSHPSGFGARNTIYF
V: TRBV5-1; length: 16; size: few; CDR3: CASRLTVAQPSYEQYF
V: TRBV19; length: 15; size: NA; CDR3: CASSIAETGGTEAFF
V: TRBV29-1; length: 13; size: NA; CDR3: CSVVKGLNTEAFF
V: TRBV4-3; length: 16; size: few; CDR3: CASSQLGPSGDYEQYF
V: TRBV7-2; length: 14; size: NA; CDR3: CASSPTGAGETQYF
V: TRBV18; length: 18; size: NA; CDR3: CASSPTGTGETYNSPLHF
V: TRBV29-1; length: 17; size: once; CDR3: CSVVWLAGANRSYEQYF
V: TRBV30; length: 11; size: few; CDR3: CAWRWGHGYTF
V: TRBV11-2; length: 15; size: few; CDR3: CASSLDGRVEDTQYF
V: TRBV4-3; length: 14; size: NA; CDR3: CASSQDRGTYGYTF
V: TRBV5-5; length: 13; size: few; CDR3: CASRPSGDPGYTF
V: TRBV27; length: 17; size: once; CDR3: CASSLVLAGDFTDTQYF
V: TRBV30; length: 14; size: NA; CDR3: CAVSDRDLLRGYTF
V: TRBV6-5; length: 14; size: few; CDR3: CASSYRQAHYGYTF
V: TRBV30; length: 13; size: once; CDR3: CAWSVAVYTEAFF
V: TRBV19; length: 12; size: NA; CDR3: CASSRDRAEAFF
V: TRBV4-3; length: 15; size: NA; CDR3: CASSQDRSSRETQYF
V: TRBV2; length: 14; size: NA; CDR3: CASSEVRSGNTIYF
V: TRBV19; length: 21; size: NA; CDR3: CASSILAGGFTKSSYNSPLHF
V: TRBV6-1; length: 16; size: NA; CDR3: CASSETRSGGAKEQFF
V: TRBV7-9; length: 12; size: once; CDR3: CASREGGDTQYF
V: TRBV2; length: 16; size: few; CDR3: CASRERGQFSNQPQHF
V: TRBV14; length: 15; size: NA; CDR3: CASSQEGQGLNEQYF
V: TRBV5-1; length: 16; size: NA; CDR3: CASSLSGGAHTGELFF
V: TRBV27; length: 16; size: NA; CDR3: CASSLSGGSMNTEAFF
V: TRBV15; length: 14; size: NA; CDR3: CATSRSQGVWGYTF
V: TRBV28; length: 17; size: few; CDR3: CASSPSLSGGAYNEQFF
V: TRBV5-6; length: 14; size: NA; CDR3: CASRITGLNLEAFF
V: TRBV4-1; length: 15; size: NA; CDR3: CASSHLLTGGVGQFF
V: TRBV5-1; length: 15; size: NA; CDR3: CATIRGTADLRGQYF
V: TRBV7-3; length: 14; size: NA; CDR3: CASSSLGSLDTQYF
V: TRBV29-1; length: 11; size: NA; CDR3: CSVETGNEQYF
V: TRBV28; length: 14; size: NA; CDR3: CASSSDGQGDGYTF
V: TRBV7-3; length: 13; size: NA; CDR3: CASSSTRSETQYF
V: TRBV19; length: 11; size: NA; CDR3: CASSINCGYTF
V: TRBV4-2; length: 14; size: NA; CDR3: CASSHPTSTGELFF
V: TRBV2; length: 15; size: NA; CDR3: CASTPDTISGNTIYF
V: TRBV14; length: 13; size: NA; CDR3: CASSQVAIGGYTF
V: TRBV4-2; length: 18; size: few; CDR3: CASSQELAGGGTKETQYF
V: TRBV5-6; length: 15; size: NA; CDR3: CASSHGTGNNSPLHF
V: TRBV6-6; length: 16; size: NA; CDR3: CASSYSLPIYNSPLHF
V: TRBV6-5; length: 15; size: NA; CDR3: CASERIGGGSCEQYF
V: TRBV18; length: 16; size: NA; CDR3: CASSQTGTGGNQPQHF
V: TRBV4-2; length: 15; size: NA; CDR3: CASSQDLGGGTEAFF
V: TRBV27; length: 12; size: NA; CDR3: CASSAPRGGYTF
V: TRBV6-4; length: 14; size: NA; CDR3: CASSVGAGAYEQYF
V: TRBV7-2; length: 15; size: NA; CDR3: CASSFGGQVGFEQYF